These 18 T cell receptor beta chains were sequenced from one sample in a study of blood T cell repertoires in COVID-19. Measured with immunoSEQ multiplex PCR; TCRdb has only the in-frame clones, and not every one. The profile covers 75,000 to 80,000 clones, with 88% appearing a single time and 9.1% taken by the ten largest. Sequenced sample: peripheral blood. The receptor set was obtained from a human donor in a cohort sampled during active COVID-19.

This chain uses TRBV6-5 with TRBJ1-6, with a possible D match to TRBD1 (6 bases). Germline V gene data show CDR1 as MNHEY and CDR2 as SVGAGI. There are 14 residues in the CDR3. Trimming shortened V by 6 bases and J by 14 bases, and 20 bases separated the two germline ends. CDR3 coding DNA: TGTGCCAGCAGCACCAACAGGGACCCACAAACCCTCCACTTT. Its protein product is CASSTNRDPQTLHF.

The CDR3 DNA reads as TGTGCCAGCAGCCCTGGAGGGACAGGGGCATGGGGGGGATGGAATGAGCAGTTCTTC. The encoded protein is CASSPGGTGAWGGWNEQFF. The chain links TRBV27 to TRBJ2-1; 10 positions match TRBD1. After removal of 6 bases from V and 7 bases from J, the junction contained 21 bases not matched to a gene. In germline, CDR1 is MNHEY, CDR2 SMNVEV (reference sequence). The CDR3 totals 19 residues.

The CDR3 DNA reads as TGTGCCAGCAGTTCGGAGGGGTCAAGGAATCAGCCCCAGCATTTT. Translated: CASSSEGSRNQPQHF. The chain employs TRBV27 and TRBJ1-5; D may be TRBD1 (5 bases). CDR3 length: 15 amino acids. The germline gives CDR1 MNHEY, CDR2 SMNVEV (reference sequence). Trimming took off 4 bases at V and 4 bases at J, with 14 bases between the two ends.

The DNA for the CDR3 is TGTGCCAGCAGCCCTCGGTTGCGGGATCCCTACGAGCAGTACTTC. This sequence encodes CASSPRLRDPYEQYF. This chain links TRBV7-8 with TRBJ2-7; TRBD2 might be the D (6 bases). The CDR3 loop spans 15 amino acids. In germline, CDR1 is SGHVS, CDR2 FQNEAQ. Between the trimmed V and J ends, which lost 5 bases and 2 bases, there was a span of 16 bases.

The chain has TRBV19 and TRBJ1-2, with D possibly matching TRBD1 (6 bases). Trimming pared 4 bases from V and 8 bases from J, leaving 14 bases between. Germline V lookup: CDR1 LNHDA, CDR2 SQIVND (reference sequence). This CDR3 comprises 13 residues. The CDR3 bases are TGTGCCAGTAGTACGACGAACAGGGAAGGCTACACCTTC. This gives the protein CASSTTNREGYTF.

The chain carries TRBV30 and TRBJ2-2; 9 nucleotides match TRBD1. Germline CDR1 is GTSNPN and CDR2 is SVGIG (reference sequence). The CDR3 spans 14 residues. With 0 bases clipped from V and 7 bases from J, the junction kept 3 bases outside the gene matches. CDR3 DNA sequence: TGTGCCTGGAGTGTCGGACAGGGGAACGGGGAGCTGTTTTTT. Translated, it gives CAWSVGQGNGELFF. The complete variable domain, with remaining parts taken from reference TRBV30 and TRBJ2-2, reads SQTIHQWPATLVQPVGSPLSLECTVEGTSNPNLYWYRQAAGRGLQLLFYSVGIGQISSEVPQNLSASRPQDRQFILSSKKLLLSDSGFYLCAWSVGQGNGELFFGEGSRLTVL.

This rearrangement joins TRBV5-1 to TRBJ2-3; 8 bases are shared with TRBD2. V shed 4 bases, J shed 0 bases, and the junction held 7 bases outside the gene matches. This CDR3 has 16 amino acids. The germline CDR1 and CDR2 sequences are SGHRS and YFSETQ. CDR3: CASSDPSGPSTDTQYF. The DNA for the CDR3 is TGCGCCAGCAGCGATCCTAGCGGGCCTAGCACAGATACGCAGTATTTT.

V is TRBV2 and J is TRBJ1-2, with 7 positions matching TRBD1. CDR1 and CDR2 (germline): SNHLY, FYNNEI. With V trimmed by 4 bases and J by 4 bases, 9 bases remained unmatched. The CDR3 consists of 15 residues. The DNA for the CDR3 is TGTGCCAGCAGTGGGGTTAGGGGGCAGGGCTATGGCTACACCTTC. Residues: CASSGVRGQGYGYTF.

CDR3 nucleotides: TGTGCCAGCAGCTTGGGAGGGACAGGGGAGGAAAAACTGTTTTTT. As protein: CASSLGGTGEEKLFF. This chain joins TRBV5-5 and TRBJ1-4, with 10 bases fitting TRBD1. The CDR3 totals 15 residues. CDR1 and CDR2 from the germline V gene are SGHKS and YYEKEE (reference sequence). V was pared by 0 bases and J by 8 bases, with 4 bases of the junction left unmatched. The entire variable domain, with the rest obtained from reference TRBV5-5 and TRBJ1-4, is as follows: DAGVTQSPTHLIKTRGQQVTLRCSPISGHKSVSWYQQVLGQGPQFIFQYYEKEERGRGNFPDRFSARQFPNYSSELNVNALLLGDSALYLCASSLGGTGEEKLFFGSGTQLSVL.

This rearrangement joins TRBV11-3 to TRBJ1-3; possible D gene TRBD1, 6 bases. This CDR3 is built from 13 residues. Trimming left V 5 bases short and J 4 bases short, with 9 bases between. Germline V gene data show CDR1 as SGHNT and CDR2 as YENEEA. The CDR3 is CASSQDRGNTIYF. CDR3 nucleotides: TGTGCCAGCAGCCAAGACAGGGGAAACACCATATATTTT. The entire variable domain, with the rest obtained from reference TRBV11-3 and TRBJ1-3, is as follows: EAGVVQSPRYKIIEKKQPVAFWCNPISGHNTLYWYLQNLGQGPELLIRYENEEAVDDSQLPKDRFSAERLKGVDSTLKIQPAELGDSAVYLCASSQDRGNTIYFGEGSWLTVV.

The gene calls are TRBV7-6 and TRBJ1-6; TRBD1 matches at 9 bases. CDR3 length: 17 residues. Germline values: CDR1 SGHVS, CDR2 FNYEAQ. J lost 7 bases, V lost 1 base, and 8 bases had no gene match. CDR3 nucleotide sequence: TGTGCCAGCAGCTTAGGGGGACAGGGCATATCAAATTCACCCCTCCACTTT. Translation: CASSLGGQGISNSPLHF.

The chain employs TRBV3-1 (or the pseudogene TRBV3-2) and TRBJ1-5; perhaps TRBD1 as D (6 bases). Germline CDR1 LGHDT, CDR2 YNNKEL (reference sequence). The CDR3 spans 15 residues. V dropped 1 base and J dropped 7 bases, with 14 bases sitting between them. This chain's CDR3 is CASSQGEGGKQPQHF. The DNA of the CDR3 is TGTGCCAGCAGCCAAGGGGAGGGGGGAAAACAGCCCCAGCATTTT.

This clone was observed once. The chain uses TRBV7-8 and TRBJ1-1, with TRBD1 as a possible D gene (5 bases). The germline gives CDR1 SGHVS, CDR2 FQNEAQ. Trimming removed 1 base from V and 4 bases from J, with 13 bases in between. The CDR3 has 15 residues. The CDR3 reads CASSLVGVGGTEAFF. For the CDR3, the DNA is TGTGCCAGCAGCTTAGTCGGGGTCGGGGGCACTGAAGCTTTCTTT.

The chain links TRBV11-1 to TRBJ2-1; 7 nucleotides match TRBD2. Germline V gives CDR1 SGHAT, CDR2 FQDESV (reference sequence). The CDR3 length is 16 residues. With V trimmed by 5 bases and J by 4 bases, 11 bases remained unmatched. The CDR3 DNA reads as TGTGCCAGCAGCCTAGGGGTCGAGCGGGGATACAATGAGCAGTTCTTC. It specifies CASSLGVERGYNEQFF. The whole variable domain, filled in from reference TRBV11-1 and TRBJ2-1, reads EAEVAQSPRYKITEKSQAVAFWCDPISGHATLYWYRQILGQGPELLVQFQDESVVDDSQLPKDRFSAERLKGVDSTLKIQPAELGDSAMYLCASSLGVERGYNEQFFGPGTRLTVL.

V and J are TRBV6-2 or TRBV6-3 and TRBJ1-2; tentatively, D is TRBD1 (6 bases). V was pared by 5 bases and J by 8 bases, with 15 bases between. Germline CDR1 and CDR2: MNHEY and SVGEGT. The CDR3 runs to 13 residues. CDR3 DNA: TGTGCCAGCAGTCTCACAGGGAGAGGAGGCTACACCTTC. Translating gives CASSLTGRGGYTF.

The chain joins TRBV6-6 to TRBJ2-5, with D perhaps matching TRBD2 (5 bases). CDR3 length equals 15 residues. Trimming took off 6 bases at V and 3 bases at J, with 17 bases between the two ends. Germline CDR1 MNHNY, CDR2 SVGAGI (reference sequence). The CDR3 DNA sequence: TGTGCCAGCAGGTCAACCGGGAATACGAAAGAGACCCAGTACTTC. This translates into CASRSTGNTKETQYF.

The chain employs TRBV18 and TRBJ2-2, with 7 bases matching TRBD2. Per germline, CDR1 KGHSH and CDR2 LQKENI. J was trimmed by 1 base and V by 2 bases; bases with no gene match: 10. The CDR3 length is 18 residues. DNA for the CDR3: TGTGCCAGCTCACCAAAGCGGACTAGGCCGCTGAACACCGGGGAGCTGTTTTTT. Protein sequence: CASSPKRTRPLNTGELFF.

The V call is TRBV5-1, the J call TRBJ1-3, with TRBD1 matching 7 bases. The junction had 4 bases not matched to a gene; V was cut back by 4 bases and J by 0 bases. The CDR3 is 15 amino acids. Per the germline V gene, CDR1 is SGHRS and CDR2 is YFSETQ. The CDR3 nucleotides are TGCGCCAGCAGCGGGGACAGCCTCTCTGGAAACACCATATATTTT. Its protein is CASSGDSLSGNTIYF. Full variable domain (missing parts from reference TRBV5-1 and TRBJ1-3): KAGVTQTPRYLIKTRGQQVTLSCSPISGHRSVSWYQQTPGQGLQFLFEYFSETQRNKGNFPGRFSGRQFSNSRSEMNVSTLELGDSALYLCASSGDSLSGNTIYFGEGSWLTVV.